This T cell receptor (beta chain) was sequenced during a study of blood T cell repertoires in COVID-19 (TCRdb year 2020). With regard to the full study: The collaborator samples originated in the United States, Italy and Spain and spanned the acute and convalescent phases of COVID-19. The material from the prospective study consisted of cDNA or gDNA derived from T cells, B-cell-depleted T cells, or PBMCs. The dataset comprised deeply sampled blood TCRbeta repertoires from subjects exposed to, actively infected with, or recovered from COVID-19. The repertoires were made available in a free public database intended to serve as a resource for research on the immune response to SARS-CoV-2. Samples came from the ongoing ImmuneRACE study (first 160 participants) plus 1,254 subjects from 6 global collaborators. The sample metadata nearly always contained a de-identified subject ID, COVID-19 status, age in years and sex. Where available, HLA class I and class II types were taken from metadata supplied by the sample provider and were not determined by assay-based typing. Broader findings and caveats from the paper: How much clinical and demographic metadata was included differed by source and by participant, and the metadata was provided uncurated.

Note on this clone: Its binding antigen is unknown. One base away there is no much larger clone; base qualities are not given.

TCRbeta CDR3 regions were amplified from genomic DNA using the immunoSEQ Assay, a bias-controlled multiplex PCR. As for the authors' bioinformatics: Nucleated cell counts per sample were estimated from amplification of reference gene primers within the assay. To quantify the absolute abundance of each unique TCRbeta CDR3 rearrangement, sequence reads were collapsed and filtered. For each sample, productive Simpson clonality was calculated as the square root of Simpson's diversity index across productive rearrangements. TCRdb took over this immuneACCESS table, retaining in-frame rearrangements with V and J assigned. Such tables are incomplete; in checked studies, under half of the missing clones stem from an unresolved V gene, and the remainder is unexplained. V and J calls and clone size come straight from that table; D and trimming were deduced from the DNA. In all, the sample holds roughly 280,000 clones, and roughly 86% of those were seen once. The ten largest clones add up to approximately 10% of the sample.

For this chain, trimming is 5 bases at the V end and 6 bases at the J end, and the number of junction bases without a gene match is 12. The germline V gene (reference sequence) provides CDR1 LNHDA and CDR2 SQIVND. From the cysteine up to the phenylalanine, the CDR3 has a length of 16 residues. The sequence is cut down to CDR3 DNA, 48 bases in frame from base 1. One collaborating source in Seattle enrolled patients during active infection and followed them longitudinally through the course of disease. Each collaborating institution followed its own protocols to collect whole blood in K2EDTA tubes. For TCRbeta analysis, collaborator samples were shipped as frozen whole blood, as isolated PBMCs, or as DNA extracted from either sample type.

The chain couples TRBV19 to TRBJ2-1, with 8 central nucleotides matching TRBD2. The source is a woman in her twenties or thirties with COVID-19, enrolled during active disease. Material: peripheral blood. CDR3 protein: CASSLTSGLGVNEQFF. The nucleotide sequence is given as TGTGCCAGTAGTTTGACCTCGGGACTAGGTGTCAATGAGCAGTTCTTC.